The TCR beta chain described here comes from a study of liver allograft versus peripheral blood T cells. Turning to the study itself: What was compared were the T cell receptor repertoires in transplanted livers and those in the peripheral blood of recipients.

A few counts support this clonotype. TCRdb passed the reads through MiXCR, listing each CDR3 protein once. The sample holds some 15,000 distinct CDR3 sequences, around 21% seen once. Looked up from germline, CDR1 is MDHEN and CDR2 is SYDVKM. The V end was cut by 5 bases, the J end by 5 bases, with 9 bases between. This CDR3 is 12 amino acids long. This TCR derives from a human patient who had a liver transplant. Some T cells here may be from the graft donor. J is TRBJ1-2 and V is TRBV28; TRBD1 might be the D (6 bases). The CDR3, as DNA: TGTGCCAGCAGTCTCAGGGGATATGGCTACACCTTC. Protein: CASSLRGYGYTF.